A single sample gave rise to the 31 T cell receptor beta chains below, sequenced in a study of circulating and synovial CD4+ cells in juvenile arthritis. The table came from immunoSEQ multiplex PCR; TCRdb's copy has only in-frame clones and leaves some out. The sample gives over 2,000 clones, about 91% of which show up once; less than 2% is in the top ten. The specimen sequenced was HLA-DR+ CD4+ T cells from blood. Specified subset: circulating pathogenic-like lymphocytes, sorted as HLA-DR+CD14-CD3+CD4+CD25low/- blood T cells. Receptors were obtained from a human donor with juvenile idiopathic arthritis.

The chain is built from TRBV11-2 and TRBJ1-2; no reliable D call. Germline V gene lookup returns CDR1 SGHAT and CDR2 FQNNGV. The V gene lost 7 bases and the J gene lost 3 bases, with 21 bases spanning the gap. This CDR3 is built from 16 residues. The CDR3 region has the DNA TGTGCCAGCACCCCCGGATTCCGCGGGAGGGACTATGGCTACACCTTC. It specifies CASTPGFRGRDYGYTF.

The J gene is TRBJ1-5, the V gene TRBV9, with a possible D match to TRBD1 (5 bases). Germline CDR1 and CDR2: SGDLS and YYNGEE. The CDR3 length is 14 residues. Trimming pared 0 bases from V and 2 bases from J, leaving 6 bases between. As DNA, the CDR3 is TGTGCCAGCAGCGTAGGGGGGGGCAATCAGCCCCAGCATTTT. Protein product: CASSVGGGNQPQHF.

This chain joins TRBV7-2 and TRBJ2-1; weak D call: TRBD2 (6 bases). Per germline, CDR1 SGHTA and CDR2 FQGNSA. Trimming removed 4 bases from V and 9 bases from J, with 25 bases in between. This CDR3 contains 17 residues. CDR3 nucleotides: TGTGCCAGCAGCTCCGGCCCCGGGACTCCGACTCGGGTTGAGCAGTTCTTC. Amino acids: CASSSGPGTPTRVEQFF.

This clone was seen a few times. This chain uses TRBV5-4 with TRBJ1-1; 8 bases map to TRBD1. The V gene end was trimmed by 1 base and the J gene end by 4 bases; junction bases not matched to a gene: 6. Germline CDR1 SGHNT, CDR2 YYREEE (reference sequence). The CDR3 sequence is 15 residues long. CDR3 amino acids: CASSLRQQGGTEAFF. Written as DNA, the CDR3 is TGTGCCAGCAGCTTGCGGCAACAGGGGGGCACTGAAGCTTTCTTT.

The DNA for the CDR3 is TGTGCCAGCGGAGCCCAGGGCAGGGGTAACTATGGCTACACCTTC. Protein product: CASGAQGRGNYGYTF. V usage is TRBV27 and J usage is TRBJ1-2, with a tentative D call TRBD1 (6 bases). V lost 8 bases to trimming and J lost 1 base, with 17 bases between them. CDR1 MNHEY and CDR2 SMNVEV come from the germline V gene (reference sequence). The CDR3 has 15 amino acids.

The chain is built from TRBV12-2 and TRBJ2-2; the DNA was not used to check the table's D call, TRBD2. TRBV12-2 is noted as a pseudogene. This CDR3 has 17 residues. CDR3 DNA: TGTGCAAGTCGCTTAGATTTCCTGGCGGTGGGTTTCGGGGAGCTGTTTTTT. Residues: CASRLDFLAVGFGELFF.

This clone showed up just a few times. CDR3 bases: TGTGCCAGCAGCCAAGATCGGGGTCCAGCGGGAGCACGGGAGCAGTACTTC. Amino acids: CASSQDRGPAGAREQYF. The gene calls are TRBV14 and TRBJ2-7, with 8 bases matching TRBD2. The germline V gene has CDR1 SGHDN and CDR2 FVKESK. This CDR3 is 17 amino acids long. J gave up 7 bases and V 0 bases, and 14 bases lay outside the gene matches.

This clone was seen a single time. The chain combines TRBV7-9 with TRBJ1-1; D may be TRBD1 (6 bases). Deletions cut 5 bases from V and 3 bases from J, with 10 bases between. The CDR3 totals 13 residues. Germline CDR1 SEHNR, CDR2 FQNEAQ (reference sequence). The CDR3 sequence is CASSLGQHTEAFF. CDR3 in DNA: TGTGCCAGCAGCCTAGGACAGCACACTGAAGCTTTCTTT.

The chain has TRBV27 and TRBJ1-1; D remains ambiguous. The CDR3 contains 15 residues. CDR1 is MNHEY and CDR2 is SMNVEV in the germline V gene (reference sequence). The V gene lost 6 bases and the J gene lost 7 bases, with 21 bases spanning the gap. CDR3 DNA: TGTGCCAGCAGACCCTCCCGCGTGCGCAGCGGTGAAGCTTTCTTT. Protein product: CASRPSRVRSGEAFF.

This clone was counted a single time. The chain couples TRBV27 to TRBJ1-1; 10 bases map to TRBD1. Germline V gives CDR1 MNHEY, CDR2 SMNVEV (reference sequence). The CDR3 length is 16 residues. The ends lost 6 bases at V and 2 bases at J; junction bases unmatched: 9. As DNA, the CDR3 is TGTGCCAGCAGCTCGCCCCGGGACAGGGGAAACACTGAAGCTTTCTTT. Amino acid sequence: CASSSPRDRGNTEAFF.

The chain combines TRBV6-1 with TRBJ1-2; 7 bases match TRBD1. The V segment lost 7 bases and the J segment 5 bases; nucleotides outside the gene matches: 4. This CDR3 comprises 12 residues. In germline, CDR1 is MNHNS, CDR2 SASEGT. The CDR3 coding sequence is TGTGCCAGCACCAAACAGGGGTATGGCTACACCTTC. The encoded protein is CASTKQGYGYTF.

This clone was seen a handful of times. The V gene is TRBV28, the J gene TRBJ2-3; 10 bases agree with TRBD2. CDR1 MDHEN and CDR2 SYDVKM come from the germline V gene. Germline trimming cut 8 bases from V and 5 bases from J; bases unmatched to any gene: 7. The CDR3 runs to 14 residues. In DNA, the CDR3 is TGTGCCAGCGAGGAGCGGGGGGGTAGAGATACGCAGTATTTT. Its translation: CASEERGGRDTQYF.

The chain employs TRBV5-1 and TRBJ2-1; TRBD2 matches at 7 bases. Germline-derived CDR1 and CDR2 are SGHRS and YFSETQ. J gave up 3 bases and V 4 bases, and 4 bases lay outside the gene matches. There are 14 residues in the CDR3. The CDR3 protein is CASSLGTNYNEQFF. The CDR3 nucleotides read TGCGCCAGCAGCCTCGGGACTAACTACAATGAGCAGTTCTTC.

This clone has a handful of counts. V is TRBV10-1 and J is TRBJ2-3; 8 positions agree with TRBD2. Germline CDR1 WNHNN, CDR2 SYGVQD (reference sequence). Trimming removed 8 bases from V and 3 bases from J; junction bases left unmatched: 7. CDR3 length equals 14 residues. The DNA of the CDR3 is TGCGCCAGCCACGGGACTAGGTGTACAGATACGCAGTATTTT. As protein: CASHGTRCTDTQYF.

The V call is TRBV5-1, the J call TRBJ2-2; maybe TRBD1 (6 bases). Germline values: CDR1 SGHRS, CDR2 YFSETQ. There are 16 residues in the CDR3. V lost 3 bases, J lost 1 base, and 13 bases lay in between. CDR3 sequence (DNA): TGCGCCAGCAGCTGGACAGTGACAGGGAACACCGGGGAGCTGTTTTTT. Translated, it gives CASSWTVTGNTGELFF.

This chain links TRBV18 with TRBJ1-4; no clear D gene. The CDR3 consists of 14 residues. Germline values: CDR1 KGHSH, CDR2 LQKENI. Trimming took 8 bases from V and 6 from J, leaving 16 bases between them. CDR3 sequence (DNA): TGTGCCAGCCGGTTGGGAGCAAACGATGAAAAACTGTTTTTT. Translating it yields CASRLGANDEKLFF.

Note on this clone: One end of the junction fails to match germline, which may point to a read error. The same CDR3 also results from other DNA sequences found in this sample. J is TRBJ2-3 and V is TRBV11-1; perhaps TRBD2 as D (6 bases). The length of the CDR3 is 15 residues. Germline lookup yields CDR1 SGHAT and CDR2 FQDESV (reference sequence). CDR3 nucleotides: TGCGCCAGCAGCTTAGGTCGGGGGTTCGCGGATACGCAGTATTTT. Its protein product is CASSLGRGFADTQYF.

The chain employs TRBV5-6 and TRBJ1-2; TRBD1 agrees at 8 bases. This CDR3 spans 16 amino acids. V trimming: 5 bases; J trimming: 6 bases; junction bases outside the gene matches: 15. Germline V lookup: CDR1 SGHDT, CDR2 YYEEEE. CDR3 DNA: TGTGCCAGCAGTTACCCTAACTCGGGACAGGTAGATGGCTACACCTTC. Translated, it gives CASSYPNSGQVDGYTF.

The rearrangement joins TRBV4-1 to TRBJ2-1, with TRBD2 matching 9 bases. V lost 0 bases, J lost 3 bases, and 12 bases stayed unmatched. There are 19 residues in the CDR3. Germline CDR1 is MGHRA and CDR2 is YSYEKL. DNA of the CDR3: TGCGCCAGCAGCCAAGATAAGGGACTAGCCGACATCAGCTACAATGAGCAGTTCTTC. Translation: CASSQDKGLADISYNEQFF.

The chain uses TRBV6-5 and TRBJ1-1; D ambiguous. The CDR3 sequence is 13 residues long. Trimming removed 5 bases from V and 1 base from J, with 8 bases in between. In germline, CDR1 is MNHEY, CDR2 SVGAGI. DNA for the CDR3: TGTGCCAGCAGTGGAGGACGGAACACTGAAGCTTTCTTT. It yields the protein CASSGGRNTEAFF.

CDR3 loop: CASSFQDTEAFF. The CDR3 region has the DNA TGCGCCAGCAGCTTTCAGGACACTGAAGCTTTCTTT. This chain uses TRBV5-1 with TRBJ1-1; unclear D gene. V was trimmed by 2 bases and J by 3 bases, leaving 5 bases between them. Germline values: CDR1 SGHRS, CDR2 YFSETQ. The CDR3 has 12 residues.

The chain uses TRBV2 and TRBJ2-3, with D possibly TRBD2 on 5 matching bases. Germline V gene data show CDR1 as SNHLY and CDR2 as FYNNEI. This CDR3 is 17 amino acids long. The V end was cut by 2 bases, the J end by 3 bases, with 18 bases between. The CDR3 reads CASSEFLLGPETDTQYF. The CDR3 DNA sequence: TGTGCCAGCAGTGAATTTTTACTAGGGCCGGAGACAGATACGCAGTATTTT.

V is TRBV30 and J is TRBJ1-2; D gene uncertain. CDR3 length: 12 amino acids. Germline lookup yields CDR1 GTSNPN and CDR2 SVGIG (reference sequence). V was clipped by 1 base and J by 2 bases, with 5 bases between them. In DNA form, the CDR3 reads TGTGCCTGGAGTGGAGGGAACTATGGCTACACCTTC. Translating gives CAWSGGNYGYTF.

This clone was counted a single time. The chain's CDR3 is CASSLAERGLTGSTDTQYF. CDR3 sequence (DNA): TGCGCCAGCAGCTTGGCCGAGCGGGGGTTGACGGGTAGCACAGATACGCAGTATTTT. The rearrangement joins TRBV5-1 to TRBJ2-3; 8 bases map to TRBD2. There are 19 residues in the CDR3. V shed 0 bases and J 0 bases; nucleotides not matched to a gene: 12. Germline V gene data show CDR1 as SGHRS and CDR2 as YFSETQ.

The V and J genes are TRBV19 and TRBJ2-6, with D possibly matching TRBD2 (7 bases). The germline gives CDR1 LNHDA, CDR2 SQIVND (reference sequence). There are 18 residues in the CDR3. V was clipped by 6 bases and J by 1 base, with 19 bases between them. The CDR3 DNA reads TGTGCCAGTAGGTCTACAGGGAGGGGAATATCTGGGGCCAACGTCCTGACTTTC. As protein: CASRSTGRGISGANVLTF. Looking up the rest from reference TRBV19 and TRBJ2-6 gives the full variable domain: DGGITQSPKYLFRKEGQNVTLSCEQNLNHDAMYWYRQDPGQGLRLIYYSQIVNDFQKGDIAEGYSVSREKKESFPLTVTSAQKNPTAFYLCASRSTGRGISGANVLTFGAGSRLTVL.

This clone occurred a few times. The chain employs TRBV14 and TRBJ1-3; D is unresolved. With 0 bases removed from V and 4 bases from J, the gap between germline ends came to 13 bases. The CDR3 runs 16 residues. The germline V gene has CDR1 SGHDN and CDR2 FVKESK. In DNA, the CDR3 is TGTGCCAGCAGCCAAGAAGTACTCGGCGGGGGAAACACCATATATTTT. Translation: CASSQEVLGGGNTIYF.

This chain links TRBV21-1 with TRBJ2-7; the table's D call TRBD1 went unverified against the DNA. TRBV21-1 corresponds to a pseudogene. This CDR3 contains 12 residues. The CDR3 DNA sequence: TGTGCCAGCAGCAAAGCGGACAGCGAGCAGTACTTC. This codes for CASSKADSEQYF.

This sequence joins TRBV5-4 and TRBJ1-1; D is possibly TRBD1 (5 bases). This CDR3 is 16 amino acids long. Deletions cut 4 bases from V and 7 bases from J, with 23 bases between. CDR1 is SGHNT, CDR2 YYREEE, per germline (reference sequence). CDR3 in amino acids: CASSLGSKGMGVEAFF. The CDR3 nucleotides read TGTGCCAGCAGCCTGGGGAGTAAGGGGATGGGCGTTGAAGCTTTCTTT.

The V and J genes are TRBV11-1 and TRBJ2-2; D ambiguous. V shed 6 bases and J shed 1 base, with 9 bases lying between them. This CDR3 is built from 14 residues. Germline V gene sequence: CDR1 SGHAT, CDR2 FQDESV (reference sequence). CDR3 sequence reads: CASRRMRNTGELFF. CDR3 in DNA: TGTGCCAGCAGGAGGATGCGGAACACCGGGGAGCTGTTTTTT. The complete variable domain, with remaining parts taken from reference TRBV11-1 and TRBJ2-2, reads EAEVAQSPRYKITEKSQAVAFWCDPISGHATLYWYRQILGQGPELLVQFQDESVVDDSQLPKDRFSAERLKGVDSTLKIQPAELGDSAMYLCASRRMRNTGELFFGEGSRLTVL.

V usage is TRBV5-4 and J usage is TRBJ2-5; no clear D gene. Germline CDR1 reads SGHNT; CDR2 reads YYREEE (reference sequence). V was shortened by 0 bases and J by 5 bases, with 11 bases between the two germline ends. The CDR3 is made up of 14 amino acids. The CDR3 DNA reads as TGTGCCAGCAGCTTGGGTTCTATCTGGGAGACCCAGTACTTC. This encodes CASSLGSIWETQYF.

V usage is TRBV5-4 and J usage is TRBJ2-1; tentative D call: TRBD2 (5 bases). V was clipped by 2 bases and J by 8 bases, with 11 bases between them. The CDR3 contains 13 residues. CDR1 is SGHNT and CDR2 is YYREEE in the germline V gene (reference sequence). The CDR3 DNA reads as TGTGCCAGCAGCTTCCCTAGCAGCGATGAGCAGTTCTTC. It specifies CASSFPSSDEQFF.